This entry is about one TCR beta chain. Individuals aged about 18 to 100 years were recruited from about two dozen US areas. Allocation to cohorts depended on clinical history reported by the participants. This specimen comes from a study of blood T cell repertoires in COVID-19. V was pared by 4 bases and J by 4 bases, with 9 bases between. The CDR3 has 13 amino acids. In germline, CDR1 is SGHTA, CDR2 FQGTGA. Authors' analysis steps: Amplification from reference gene primers served as the basis for estimated nucleated cell counts. TCRdb keeps only in-frame clones here, not all; method: immunoSEQ multiplex PCR. The DNA gave D and trimming, while V, J and clone size come from that table. The table shows over 200,000 clones, with under 90% occurring only once.

Sequenced material: PBMCs or T cells enriched from blood (not recorded which). The TCR was taken from a woman aged 30 to 39 with acute COVID-19. The chain recombines TRBV7-3 with TRBJ2-3; perhaps TRBD1 as D (6 bases). CDR3 DNA: TGTGCCAGCAGCTCCTACAGGGCAGATACGCAGTATTTT. It specifies CASSSYRADTQYF.